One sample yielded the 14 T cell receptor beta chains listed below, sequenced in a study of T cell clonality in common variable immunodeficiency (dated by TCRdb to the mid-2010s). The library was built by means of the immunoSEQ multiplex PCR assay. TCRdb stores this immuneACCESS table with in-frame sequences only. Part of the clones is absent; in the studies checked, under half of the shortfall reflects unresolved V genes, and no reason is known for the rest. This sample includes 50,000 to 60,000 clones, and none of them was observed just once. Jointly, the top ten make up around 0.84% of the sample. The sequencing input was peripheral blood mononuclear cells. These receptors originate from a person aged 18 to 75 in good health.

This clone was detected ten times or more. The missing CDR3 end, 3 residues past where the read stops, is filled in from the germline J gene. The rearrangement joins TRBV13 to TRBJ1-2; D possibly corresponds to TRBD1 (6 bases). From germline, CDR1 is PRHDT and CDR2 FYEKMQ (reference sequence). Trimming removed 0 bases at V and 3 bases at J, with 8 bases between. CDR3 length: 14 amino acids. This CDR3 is CASSLGTGDYGYTF. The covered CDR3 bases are TGTGCCAGCAGCTTAGGGACAGGCGACTATGGC.

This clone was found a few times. The CDR3 here is CASSLRGTSGNDYTF. The part of the CDR3 DNA that was read is TGTGCCAGCAGCTTAAGGGGGACTAGCGGGAATGAC. The chain is built from TRBV7-9 and TRBJ1-2; D may be TRBD1 (6 bases). The CDR3 end is not reached by the read, which stops 3 residues before it; the germline J gene fills it in. Germline CDR1 and CDR2: SEHNR and FQNEAQ (reference sequence). The CDR3 covers 15 residues.

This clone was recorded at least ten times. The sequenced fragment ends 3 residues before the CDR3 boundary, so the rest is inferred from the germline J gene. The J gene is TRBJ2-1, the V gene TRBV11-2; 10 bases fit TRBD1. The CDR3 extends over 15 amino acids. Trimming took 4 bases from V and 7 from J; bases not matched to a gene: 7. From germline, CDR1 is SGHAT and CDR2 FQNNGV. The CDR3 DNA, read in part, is TGTGCCAGCAGCTCGACAGGGGGCTCGAGGAATGAG. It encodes CASSSTGGSRNE. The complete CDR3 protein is CASSSTGGSRNEQFF.

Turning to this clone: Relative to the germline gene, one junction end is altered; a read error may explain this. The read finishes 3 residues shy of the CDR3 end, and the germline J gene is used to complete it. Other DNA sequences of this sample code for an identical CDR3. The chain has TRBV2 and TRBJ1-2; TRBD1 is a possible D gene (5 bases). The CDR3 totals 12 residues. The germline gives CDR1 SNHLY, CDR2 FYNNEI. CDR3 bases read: TGTGCCAGCCCCCCAGGGAACTATGGT. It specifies CASPPGNYG. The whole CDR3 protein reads CASPPGNYGYTF. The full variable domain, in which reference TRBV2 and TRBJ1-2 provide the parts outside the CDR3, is EPEVTQTPSHQVTQMGQEVILRCVPISNHLYFYWYRQILGQKVEFLVSFYNNEISEKSEIFDDQFSVERPDGSNFTLKIRSTKLEDSAMYFCASPPGNYGYTFGSGTRLTVV.

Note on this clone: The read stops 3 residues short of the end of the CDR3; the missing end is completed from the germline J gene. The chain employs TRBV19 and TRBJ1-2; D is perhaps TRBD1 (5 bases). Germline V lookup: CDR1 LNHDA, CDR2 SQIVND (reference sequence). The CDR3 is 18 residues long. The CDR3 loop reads CASSIAGGPLGTYNDYTF. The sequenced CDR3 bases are TGTGCCAGTAGTATAGCGGGGGGACCTCTCGGGACCTACAATGAC. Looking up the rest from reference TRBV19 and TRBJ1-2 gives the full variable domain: DGGITQSPKYLFRKEGQNVTLSCEQNLNHDAMYWYRQDPGQGLRLIYYSQIVNDFQKGDIAEGYSVSREKKESFPLTVTSAQKNPTAFYLCASSIAGGPLGTYNDYTFGSGTRLTVV.

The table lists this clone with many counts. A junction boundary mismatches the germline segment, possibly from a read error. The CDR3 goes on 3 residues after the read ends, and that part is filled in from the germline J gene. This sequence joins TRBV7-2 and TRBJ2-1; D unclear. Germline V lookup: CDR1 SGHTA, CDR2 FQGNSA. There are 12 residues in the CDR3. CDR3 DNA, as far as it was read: TGTTCCAGCAGCTTAGATAACAATGAG. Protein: CSSSLDNNE. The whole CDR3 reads CSSSLDNNEQFF.

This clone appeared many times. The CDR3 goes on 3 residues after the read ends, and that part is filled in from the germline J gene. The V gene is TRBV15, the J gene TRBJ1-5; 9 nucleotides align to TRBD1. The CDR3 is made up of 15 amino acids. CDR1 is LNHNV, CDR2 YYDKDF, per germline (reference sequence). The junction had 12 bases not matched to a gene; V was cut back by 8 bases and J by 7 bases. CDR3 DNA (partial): TGTGCCACCGGCCAAAAAACAGGGGGCGGGCAGCCC. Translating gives CATGQKTGGGQP. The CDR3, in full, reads CATGQKTGGGQPQHF.

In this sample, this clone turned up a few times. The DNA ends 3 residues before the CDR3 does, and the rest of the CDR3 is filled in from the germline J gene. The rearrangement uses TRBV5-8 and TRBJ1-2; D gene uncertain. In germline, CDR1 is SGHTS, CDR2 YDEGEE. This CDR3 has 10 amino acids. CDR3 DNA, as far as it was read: TGTGCCAGCAGTCAACGGGGC. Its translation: CASSQRG. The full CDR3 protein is CASSQRGYTF.

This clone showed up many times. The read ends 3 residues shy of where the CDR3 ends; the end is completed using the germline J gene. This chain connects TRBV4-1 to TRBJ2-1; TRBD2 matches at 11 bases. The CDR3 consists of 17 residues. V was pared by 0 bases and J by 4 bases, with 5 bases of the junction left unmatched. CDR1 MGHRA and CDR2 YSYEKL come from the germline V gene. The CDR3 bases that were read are TGCGCCAGCAGCCAAGAAACTAGCGGGAGCTCTTACAATGAG. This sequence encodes CASSQETSGSSYNE. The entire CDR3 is CASSQETSGSSYNEQFF.

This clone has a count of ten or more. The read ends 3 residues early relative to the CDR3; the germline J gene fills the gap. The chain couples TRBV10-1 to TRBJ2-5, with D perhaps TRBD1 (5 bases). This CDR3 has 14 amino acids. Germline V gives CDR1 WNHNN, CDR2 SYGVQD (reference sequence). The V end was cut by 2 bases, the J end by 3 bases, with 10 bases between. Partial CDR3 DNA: TGCGCCAGCAGTGAGAATTCCAGGGAAGAGACC. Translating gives CASSENSREET. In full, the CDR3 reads CASSENSREETQYF.

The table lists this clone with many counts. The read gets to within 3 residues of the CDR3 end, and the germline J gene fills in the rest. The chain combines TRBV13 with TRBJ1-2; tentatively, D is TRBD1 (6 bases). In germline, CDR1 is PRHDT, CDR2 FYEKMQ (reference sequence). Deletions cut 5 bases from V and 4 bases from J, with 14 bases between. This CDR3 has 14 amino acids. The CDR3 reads CASSQGGTPYGYTF. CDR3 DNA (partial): TGTGCCAGCAGCCAGGGCGGGACACCCTATGGC.

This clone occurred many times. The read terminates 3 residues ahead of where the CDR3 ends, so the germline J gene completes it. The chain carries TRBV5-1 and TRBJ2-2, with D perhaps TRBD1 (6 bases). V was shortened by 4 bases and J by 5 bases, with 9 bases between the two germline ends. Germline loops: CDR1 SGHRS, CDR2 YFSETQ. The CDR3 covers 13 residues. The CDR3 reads CASSAGTTGELFF. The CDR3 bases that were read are TGCGCCAGCAGCGCCGGGACAACCGGGGAG.

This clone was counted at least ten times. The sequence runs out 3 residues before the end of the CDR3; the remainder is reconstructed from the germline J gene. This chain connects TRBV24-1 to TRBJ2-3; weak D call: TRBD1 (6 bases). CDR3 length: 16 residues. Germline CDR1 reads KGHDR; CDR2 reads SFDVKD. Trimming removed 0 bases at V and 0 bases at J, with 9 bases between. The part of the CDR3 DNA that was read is TGTGCCACCAGTGATTTGCTCGACAGGAGCACAGATACG. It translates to CATSDLLDRSTDT. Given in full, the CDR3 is CATSDLLDRSTDTQYF.

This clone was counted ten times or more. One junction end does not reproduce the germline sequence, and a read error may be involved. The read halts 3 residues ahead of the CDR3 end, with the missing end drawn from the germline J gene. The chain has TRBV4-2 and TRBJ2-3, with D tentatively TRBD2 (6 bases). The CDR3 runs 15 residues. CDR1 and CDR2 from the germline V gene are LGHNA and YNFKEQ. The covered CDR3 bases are TGCGCCAGCAGCCAAGGTCCGGGTCCGGGGGAGACG. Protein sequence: CASSQGPGPGET. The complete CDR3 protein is CASSQGPGPGETQYF.